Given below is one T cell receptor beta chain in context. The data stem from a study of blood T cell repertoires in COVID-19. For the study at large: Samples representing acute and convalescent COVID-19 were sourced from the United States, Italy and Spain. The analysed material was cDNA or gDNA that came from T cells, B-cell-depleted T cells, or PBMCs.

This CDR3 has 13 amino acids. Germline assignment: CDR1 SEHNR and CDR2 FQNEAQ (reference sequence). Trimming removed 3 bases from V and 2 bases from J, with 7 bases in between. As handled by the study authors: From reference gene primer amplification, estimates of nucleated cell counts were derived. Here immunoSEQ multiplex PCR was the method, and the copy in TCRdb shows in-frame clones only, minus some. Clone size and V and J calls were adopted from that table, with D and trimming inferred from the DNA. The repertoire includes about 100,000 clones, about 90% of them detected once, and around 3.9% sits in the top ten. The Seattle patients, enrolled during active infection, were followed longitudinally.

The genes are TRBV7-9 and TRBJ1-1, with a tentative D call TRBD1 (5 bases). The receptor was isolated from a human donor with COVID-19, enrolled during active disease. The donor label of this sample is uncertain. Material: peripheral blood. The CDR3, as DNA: TGTGCCAGCAGCTTCGACAGCAACACTGAAGCTTTCTTT. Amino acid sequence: CASSFDSNTEAFF.